The source of this T cell receptor beta chain is a study of vaccination effects on CD4 cells after COVID-19. Antigen-specific CD4+ T cells were expanded (with viral peptide pools) by the ViraFEST assay ahead of sequencing. The culture ran for 10 days, and then CD4+ T cells were isolated. Vaccinated recipients, who were negative for nucleocapsid antibodies, had no history of SARS-CoV-2 infection. The authors replaced half the medium with IL-2 medium on days 3 and 7. Assay: immunoSEQ multiplex PCR; the TCRdb copy retains only in-frame clones and omits some. This sample yields around 25,000 clones, of which more than 70% are seen a single time; over 9% belongs to the top ten. Of note for this clone: The antigen remains undetermined. This same CDR3 is encoded by further DNA sequences in the sample.

There are 12 residues in the CDR3. Per the germline V gene, CDR1 is SGHNT and CDR2 is YYREEE (reference sequence). Trimming at V came to 4 bases and at J to 7 bases, leaving 3 bases not matched to a gene. The rearrangement links TRBV5-4 to TRBJ1-2; TRBD1 agrees at 8 bases. The sequence was obtained from a human donor who received a COVID-19 vaccine. The material was CD4+ T cells from PBMCs cultured with HCoV-NL63 spike peptides, obtained before COVID-19 vaccination. The CDR3 loop is CASSKDRAGYTF. The CDR3 DNA is TGTGCCAGCAGCAAGGACAGGGCTGGCTACACCTTC.